What follows are 27 T cell receptor beta chains derived from one specimen sequenced in a study of T cell responses to AZD1222 COVID-19 vaccine. Measured with immunoSEQ multiplex PCR; TCRdb has only the in-frame clones, and not every one. Of under 200,000 clones listed, roughly 92% were seen once; the top ten hold more than 1.5%. This sample comprised peripheral blood, obtained on day 0 of AZD1222 vaccination. Receptor source: an adult in good health.

CDR3: CASSYGGSSMQPQHF. The CDR3 DNA sequence: TGTGCCAGCAGTTACGGAGGAAGTAGTATGCAGCCCCAGCATTTT. The J gene is TRBJ1-5, the V gene TRBV6-5; no clear D gene. Per the germline V gene, CDR1 is MNHEY and CDR2 is SVGAGI. V gave up 2 bases and J gave up 7 bases, with 15 bases separating them. The CDR3 is 15 residues long.

This chain connects TRBV2 to TRBJ1-2; TRBD1 matches 7 bases. V lost 9 bases and J lost 6; bases outside the gene matches: 19. Germline loops: CDR1 SNHLY, CDR2 FYNNEI. This CDR3 spans 16 amino acids. Here the CDR3 DNA reads TGTGCCAGTTCTCTGACAGGGTTGACTTCGGGGGATGGCTACACCTTC. This sequence encodes CASSLTGLTSGDGYTF. Drawing the rest from reference TRBV2 and TRBJ1-2, the complete variable domain is EPEVTQTPSHQVTQMGQEVILRCVPISNHLYFYWYRQILGQKVEFLVSFYNNEISEKSEIFDDQFSVERPDGSNFTLKIRSTKLEDSAMYFCASSLTGLTSGDGYTFGSGTRLTVV.

The CDR3 sequence is CASSLGGQGKGNTIYF. The CDR3 DNA is TGCGCCAGCAGCTTGGGCGGACAGGGAAAAGGAAACACCATATATTTT. V and J are TRBV5-1 and TRBJ1-3; 8 nucleotides line up with TRBD1. Germline trimming cut 0 bases from V and 4 bases from J; bases unmatched to any gene: 6. The CDR3 length is 16 residues. Germline V gives CDR1 SGHRS, CDR2 YFSETQ.

The chain carries TRBV3-1 (or the pseudogene TRBV3-2) and TRBJ1-2, with D hard to call. Germline V CDR1 and CDR2: LGHDT, YNNKEL (reference sequence). This CDR3 has 13 amino acids. Trimming pared 2 bases from V and 7 bases from J, leaving 11 bases between. The CDR3 region has the DNA TGTGCCAGCAGCCAAATCCCGGACGGTGGCTACACCTTC. It is translated as CASSQIPDGGYTF.

The chain carries TRBV10-1 and TRBJ2-3, with a weak D call TRBD2 (5 bases). V gave up 8 bases and J gave up 2 bases, with 11 bases separating them. Germline V gene sequence: CDR1 WNHNN, CDR2 SYGVQD (reference sequence). CDR3 length: 13 residues. The CDR3 spells CASSTKSTDTQYF. Here the CDR3 DNA reads TGCGCCAGCTCGACTAAATCCACAGATACGCAGTATTTT.

This sequence joins TRBV27 and TRBJ2-7; 9 bases line up with TRBD2. V gave up 2 bases and J gave up 2 bases; unmatched junction bases: 4. This CDR3 region has 15 residues. Per the germline V gene, CDR1 is MNHEY and CDR2 is SMNVEV (reference sequence). This CDR3 reads CASSLLAGITYEQYF. The CDR3 DNA sequence: TGTGCCAGCAGTTTACTAGCGGGGATTACCTACGAGCAGTACTTC.

V usage is TRBV3-1 (or the pseudogene TRBV3-2) and J usage is TRBJ2-7, with TRBD2 matching 8 bases. V was pared by 0 bases and J by 4 bases, with 5 bases of the junction left unmatched. The CDR3 extends over 15 amino acids. The germline CDR1 and CDR2 sequences are LGHDT and YNNKEL (reference sequence). The CDR3 here is CASSQEGLVLYEQYF. CDR3 nucleotides: TGTGCCAGCAGCCAAGAGGGACTAGTATTATACGAGCAGTACTTC.

The V and J genes are TRBV3-1 (or the pseudogene TRBV3-2) and TRBJ1-2; no definite D call. Germline CDR1 is LGHDT and CDR2 is YNNKEL (reference sequence). V was trimmed by 0 bases and J by 4 bases, leaving 6 bases between them. This CDR3 contains 13 residues. In nucleotides, the CDR3 is TGTGCCAGCAGCCAAGAGAGGGTCTATGGCTACACCTTC. Translated: CASSQERVYGYTF.

This clone was observed a few times. The chain links TRBV19 to TRBJ1-2; D remains unclear. Germline V CDR1 and CDR2: LNHDA, SQIVND (reference sequence). The length of the CDR3 is 15 residues. Between the trimmed V and J ends, which lost 7 bases and 0 bases, there was a span of 15 bases. CDR3: CASTSWATPNYGYTF. The CDR3 DNA sequence: TGTGCCAGTACCTCTTGGGCAACACCTAACTATGGCTACACCTTC.

This clone was counted only a few times. The gene calls are TRBV2 and TRBJ1-6, with no clear D. The CDR3 has 14 amino acids. V lost 5 bases, J lost 10 bases, and 15 bases lay in between. Germline V gives CDR1 SNHLY, CDR2 FYNNEI. The CDR3 here is CASSLAGHRSPLHF. The DNA for the CDR3 is TGTGCCAGCAGTTTGGCCGGGCATAGGTCACCCCTCCACTTT.

The chain recombines TRBV11-2 with TRBJ2-7; D is uncertain. CDR1 SGHAT and CDR2 FQNNGV come from the germline V gene. The V and J ends lost 3 bases and 0 bases respectively, with 9 bases between them. CDR3 size: 14 residues. The CDR3 DNA follows: TGTGCCAGCAGCTTTGCCGACACCTCCTACGAGCAGTACTTC. This sequence encodes CASSFADTSYEQYF.

There are a few counts of this clone. The rearrangement links TRBV5-5 to TRBJ1-3, with 9 bases lining up with TRBD1. The V and J ends lost 5 bases and 4 bases, in that order; junction bases with no gene match: 7. This CDR3 is built from 15 residues. Germline CDR1 SGHKS, CDR2 YYEKEE (reference sequence). This CDR3 reads CASRRGDRDGNTIYF. DNA of the CDR3: TGTGCCAGCAGAAGAGGGGACAGGGACGGAAACACCATATATTTT.

The V call is TRBV6-5, the J call TRBJ2-5, with 8 bases fitting TRBD1. The germline V gene has CDR1 MNHEY and CDR2 SVGAGI. The CDR3 is 15 residues long. Trimming took 1 base from V and 2 from J; bases not matched to a gene: 3. CDR3 nucleotides: TGTGCCAGCAGTTACTTGGACAGGGCACAAGAGACCCAGTACTTC. As protein: CASSYLDRAQETQYF.

The chain joins TRBV2 to TRBJ1-2, with D unresolved. V was pared by 2 bases and J by 2 bases, with 18 bases between. Germline assignment: CDR1 SNHLY and CDR2 FYNNEI. This CDR3 is built from 17 residues. The CDR3 reads CASSEPRGKSQNYGYTF. In DNA, the CDR3 is TGTGCCAGCAGTGAACCTCGCGGAAAGTCCCAAAACTATGGCTACACCTTC. The full variable domain, with the rest looked up from reference TRBV2 and TRBJ1-2, is EPEVTQTPSHQVTQMGQEVILRCVPISNHLYFYWYRQILGQKVEFLVSFYNNEISEKSEIFDDQFSVERPDGSNFTLKIRSTKLEDSAMYFCASSEPRGKSQNYGYTFGSGTRLTVV.

The chain combines TRBV7-2 with TRBJ1-2, with D perhaps matching TRBD1 (6 bases). CDR1 SGHTA and CDR2 FQGNSA come from the germline V gene. The length of the CDR3 is 14 residues. V was trimmed by 5 bases and J by 1 base, leaving 11 bases between them. DNA of the CDR3: TGTGCCAGCAGCAACCGACAGGTTAACTATGGCTACACCTTC. It is translated as CASSNRQVNYGYTF.

V and J are TRBV6-1 and TRBJ1-2; 10 bases map to TRBD1. The V segment lost 2 bases and the J segment 8 bases; nucleotides outside the gene matches: 8. From germline, CDR1 is MNHNS and CDR2 SASEGT. The CDR3 consists of 15 residues. CDR3 nucleotide sequence: TGTGCCAGCAGTGAAAGTAGGACAGGGGGGGTCGGCTACACCTTC. Translation gives CASSESRTGGVGYTF.

The chain joins TRBV6-6 to TRBJ2-7, with 9 bases identical to TRBD2. The V gene end was trimmed by 5 bases and the J gene end by 5 bases; junction bases not matched to a gene: 16. The CDR3 totals 17 residues. Germline V lookup: CDR1 MNHNY, CDR2 SVGAGI (reference sequence). The CDR3 is CASSPRGSGRTNHEQYF. CDR3 DNA sequence: TGTGCCAGCAGTCCGCGGGGTAGCGGGAGAACGAACCACGAGCAGTACTTC.

This chain joins TRBV9 and TRBJ2-6; D is unclear. The CDR3 sequence is 13 residues long. With 0 bases removed from V and 4 bases from J, the gap between germline ends came to 2 bases. CDR1 is SGDLS and CDR2 is YYNGEE in the germline V gene. This CDR3 is CASSVGGANVLTF. The CDR3 DNA reads as TGTGCCAGCAGCGTAGGCGGGGCCAACGTCCTGACTTTC.

On this clone: At one boundary the junction diverges from the germline segment, which might be a read error. The V call is TRBV30, the J call TRBJ2-1; TRBD2 aligns across 8 bases. This CDR3 contains 14 residues. Per germline, CDR1 GTSNPN and CDR2 SVGIG (reference sequence). In DNA, the CDR3 is TGTGCCTGGAGTCCCAACTACCGGGAGGGCCCCGAGATCTTC. Translation gives CAWSPNYREGPEIF.

The CDR3 here is CASSQGSEATYEQYF. The CDR3 DNA is TGTGCCAGCAGCCAAGGGTCGGAGGCTACCTACGAGCAGTACTTC. This chain connects TRBV3-1 (or the pseudogene TRBV3-2) to TRBJ2-7; D is possibly TRBD2 (5 bases). Germline lookup yields CDR1 LGHDT and CDR2 YNNKEL (reference sequence). The CDR3 spans 15 residues. Deletions cut 1 base from V and 2 bases from J, with 12 bases between.

This clone has a single count. J is TRBJ1-1 and V is TRBV19, with D hard to call. The V end was cut by 5 bases, the J end by 1 base, with 11 bases between. CDR1 is LNHDA and CDR2 is SQIVND in the germline V gene (reference sequence). The CDR3 contains 14 residues. CDR3 residues: CASSPWQTNTEAFF. DNA for the CDR3: TGTGCCAGTAGTCCGTGGCAGACGAACACTGAAGCTTTCTTT. The full variable domain, with the rest looked up from reference TRBV19 and TRBJ1-1, is DGGITQSPKYLFRKEGQNVTLSCEQNLNHDAMYWYRQDPGQGLRLIYYSQIVNDFQKGDIAEGYSVSREKKESFPLTVTSAQKNPTAFYLCASSPWQTNTEAFFGQGTRLTVV.

The V gene is TRBV10-1, the J gene TRBJ1-1; D may be TRBD1 (5 bases). V gave up 6 bases and J gave up 7 bases, with 21 bases separating them. The CDR3 has 15 residues. Germline CDR1 WNHNN, CDR2 SYGVQD (reference sequence). CDR3 sequence (DNA): TGCGCCAGCAGCCGGACACGAACGGGGTCCGGTGAAGCTTTCTTT. Its protein is CASSRTRTGSGEAFF.

J is TRBJ2-1 and V is TRBV7-6; 8 nucleotides line up with TRBD2. This CDR3 has 20 amino acids. The J segment lost 8 bases and the V segment lost 2 bases, leaving 23 bases of the junction unmatched. The germline gives CDR1 SGHVS, CDR2 FNYEAQ. The CDR3 here is CASSLSPASFSGGAQDEQFF. The CDR3 region has the DNA TGTGCCAGCAGCTTATCTCCCGCCTCCTTCTCGGGGGGGGCGCAAGATGAGCAGTTCTTC.

The chain uses TRBV19 and TRBJ1-3; 8 bases match TRBD1. Germline values: CDR1 LNHDA, CDR2 SQIVND (reference sequence). The CDR3 has 15 amino acids. V lost 5 bases and J lost 3; bases outside the gene matches: 6. The CDR3 protein is CASSSRTGHGNTIYF. The CDR3 DNA reads as TGTGCCAGTAGTTCACGGACAGGGCATGGAAACACCATATATTTT.

The chain uses TRBV13 and TRBJ1-3; D unresolved. The CDR3 runs 14 residues. CDR1 is PRHDT, CDR2 FYEKMQ, per germline (reference sequence). V dropped 6 bases and J dropped 0 bases, with 9 bases sitting between them. The CDR3 region is CASSADASGNTIYF. The CDR3 DNA sequence: TGTGCCAGCAGTGCGGACGCCTCTGGAAACACCATATATTTT. The variable domain in full, completed from reference TRBV13 and TRBJ1-3, reads AAGVIQSPRHLIKEKRETATLKCYPIPRHDTVYWYQQGPGQDPQFLISFYEKMQSDKGSIPDRFSAQQFSDYHSELNMSSLELGDSALYFCASSADASGNTIYFGEGSWLTVV.

This clone is a singleton in its sample. The chain combines TRBV18 with TRBJ2-3, with 7 bases lining up with TRBD2. From germline, CDR1 is KGHSH and CDR2 LQKENI. The CDR3 sequence is 15 residues long. V was pared by 3 bases and J by 11 bases, with 14 bases of the junction left unmatched. The CDR3 reads CASSPRTEPGGKQYF. CDR3 nucleotide sequence: TGTGCCAGCTCACCGCGGACGGAGCCGGGAGGAAAGCAGTATTTT.

The chain has TRBV2 and TRBJ1-5; D is uncertain. This CDR3 spans 15 amino acids. V was cut by 6 bases and J by 7 bases, with 19 bases left in between. The germline V gene encodes CDR1 SNHLY and CDR2 FYNNEI. CDR3 nucleotides: TGTGCCAGCAGCGCGAACATAGGCAGCAGGCAGCCCCAGCATTTT. Amino acid sequence: CASSANIGSRQPQHF.